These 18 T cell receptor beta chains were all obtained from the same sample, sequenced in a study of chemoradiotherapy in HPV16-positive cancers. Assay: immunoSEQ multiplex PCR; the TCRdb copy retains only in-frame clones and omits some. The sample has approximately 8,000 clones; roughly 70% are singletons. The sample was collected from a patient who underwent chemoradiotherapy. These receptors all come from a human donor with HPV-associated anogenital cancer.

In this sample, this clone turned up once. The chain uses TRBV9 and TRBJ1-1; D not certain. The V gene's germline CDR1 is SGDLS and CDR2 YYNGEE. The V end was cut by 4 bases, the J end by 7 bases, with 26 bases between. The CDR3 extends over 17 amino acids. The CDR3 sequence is CASSSQRGLPYIGEAFF. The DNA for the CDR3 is TGTGCCAGCAGCTCACAGAGAGGGCTTCCCTATATCGGTGAAGCTTTCTTT.

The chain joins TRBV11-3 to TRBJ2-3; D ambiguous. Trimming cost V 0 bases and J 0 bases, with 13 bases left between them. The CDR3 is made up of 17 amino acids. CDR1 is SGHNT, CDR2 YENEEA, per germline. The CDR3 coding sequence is TGTGCCAGCAGCTTAGATCGAAGGCCAGCTAGCACAGATACGCAGTATTTT. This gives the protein CASSLDRRPASTDTQYF.

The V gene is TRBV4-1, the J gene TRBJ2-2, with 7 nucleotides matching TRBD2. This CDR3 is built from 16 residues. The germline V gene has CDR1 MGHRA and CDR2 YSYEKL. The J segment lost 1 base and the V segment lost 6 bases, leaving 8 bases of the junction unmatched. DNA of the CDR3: TGCGCCAGCAGTCGCCGGCCTAGCGGGAACACCGGGGAGCTGTTTTTT. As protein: CASSRRPSGNTGELFF.

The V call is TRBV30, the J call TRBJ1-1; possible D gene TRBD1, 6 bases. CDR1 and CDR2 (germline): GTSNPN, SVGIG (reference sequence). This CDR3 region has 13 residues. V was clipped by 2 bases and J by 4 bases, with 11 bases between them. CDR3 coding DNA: TGTGCCTGGAGTCTACAGGGAGGCACTGAAGCTTTCTTT. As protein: CAWSLQGGTEAFF. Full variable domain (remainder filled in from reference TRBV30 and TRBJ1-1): SQTIHQWPATLVQPVGSPLSLECTVEGTSNPNLYWYRQAAGRGLQLLFYSVGIGQISSEVPQNLSASRPQDRQFILSSKKLLLSDSGFYLCAWSLQGGTEAFFGQGTRLTVV.

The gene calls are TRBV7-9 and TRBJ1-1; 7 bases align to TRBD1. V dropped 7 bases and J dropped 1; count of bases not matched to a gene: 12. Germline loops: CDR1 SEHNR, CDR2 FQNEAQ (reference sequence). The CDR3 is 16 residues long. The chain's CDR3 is CASTITGARRNTEAFF. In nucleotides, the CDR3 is TGTGCCAGCACAATCACAGGGGCTCGAAGGAACACTGAAGCTTTCTTT.

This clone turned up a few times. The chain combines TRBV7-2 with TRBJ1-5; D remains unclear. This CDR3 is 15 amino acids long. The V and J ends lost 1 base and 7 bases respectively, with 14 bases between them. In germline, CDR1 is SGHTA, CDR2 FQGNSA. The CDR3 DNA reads TGTGCCAGCAGCTTAGGGGAGGGCAGTACCCAGCCCCAGCATTTT. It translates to CASSLGEGSTQPQHF.

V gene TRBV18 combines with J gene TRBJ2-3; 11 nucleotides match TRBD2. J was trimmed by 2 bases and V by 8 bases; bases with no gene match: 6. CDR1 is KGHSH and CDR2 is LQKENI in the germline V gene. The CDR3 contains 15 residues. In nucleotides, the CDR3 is TGTGCCAGCACGACTAGCGGGACTCCCACAGATACGCAGTATTTT. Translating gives CASTTSGTPTDTQYF.

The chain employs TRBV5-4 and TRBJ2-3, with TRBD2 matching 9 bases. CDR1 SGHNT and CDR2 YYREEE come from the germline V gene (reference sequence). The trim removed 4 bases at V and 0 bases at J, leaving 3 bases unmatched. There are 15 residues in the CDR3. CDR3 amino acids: CASSPSGRSTDTQYF. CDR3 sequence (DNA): TGTGCCAGCAGCCCCAGCGGGAGGAGCACAGATACGCAGTATTTT.

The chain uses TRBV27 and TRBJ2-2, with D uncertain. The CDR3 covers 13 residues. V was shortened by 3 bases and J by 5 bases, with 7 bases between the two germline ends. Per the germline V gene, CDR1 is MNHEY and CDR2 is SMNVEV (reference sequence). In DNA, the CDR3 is TGTGCCAGCAGTTTGGGGTTTACCGGGGAGCTGTTTTTT. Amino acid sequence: CASSLGFTGELFF.

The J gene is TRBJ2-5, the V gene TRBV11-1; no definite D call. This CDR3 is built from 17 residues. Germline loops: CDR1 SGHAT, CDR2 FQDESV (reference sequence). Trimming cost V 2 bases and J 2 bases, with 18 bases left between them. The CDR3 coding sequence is TGTGCCAGCAGCTTAATCGCATTCGATCCGGAACAAGAGACCCAGTACTTC. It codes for CASSLIAFDPEQETQYF.

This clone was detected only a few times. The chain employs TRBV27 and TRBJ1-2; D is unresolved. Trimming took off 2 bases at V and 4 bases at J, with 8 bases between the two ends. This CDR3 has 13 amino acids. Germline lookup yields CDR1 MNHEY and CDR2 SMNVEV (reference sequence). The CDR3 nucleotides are TGTGCCAGCAGTTTAGTGCAAGGCTATGGCTACACCTTC. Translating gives CASSLVQGYGYTF.

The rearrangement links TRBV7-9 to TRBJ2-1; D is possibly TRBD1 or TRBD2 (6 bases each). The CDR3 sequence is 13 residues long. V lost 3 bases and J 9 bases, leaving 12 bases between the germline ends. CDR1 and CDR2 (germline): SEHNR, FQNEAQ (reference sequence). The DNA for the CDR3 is TGTGCCAGCAGCTTCGGTGGGGGGCCTGAGCAGTTCTTC. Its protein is CASSFGGGPEQFF.

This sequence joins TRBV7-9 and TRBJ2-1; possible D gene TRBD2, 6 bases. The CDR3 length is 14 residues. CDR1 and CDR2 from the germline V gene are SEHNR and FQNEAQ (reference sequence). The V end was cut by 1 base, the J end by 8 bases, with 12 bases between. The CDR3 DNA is TGTGCCAGCAGCTTAGATAACGGAGGGGATGAGCAGTTCTTC. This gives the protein CASSLDNGGDEQFF.

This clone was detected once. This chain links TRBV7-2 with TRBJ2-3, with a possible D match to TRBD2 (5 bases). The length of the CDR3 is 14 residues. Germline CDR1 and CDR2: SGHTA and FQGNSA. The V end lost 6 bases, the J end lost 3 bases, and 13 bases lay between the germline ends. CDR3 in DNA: TGTGCCAGCAGTCCCGTTCGCGGGACAGATACGCAGTATTTT. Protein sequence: CASSPVRGTDTQYF.

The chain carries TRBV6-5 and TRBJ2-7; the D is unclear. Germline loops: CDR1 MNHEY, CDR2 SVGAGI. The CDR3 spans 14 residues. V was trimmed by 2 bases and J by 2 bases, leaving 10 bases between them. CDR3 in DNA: TGTGCCAGCAGTTACCCGGACCCCCCCTACGAGCAGTACTTC. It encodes CASSYPDPPYEQYF.

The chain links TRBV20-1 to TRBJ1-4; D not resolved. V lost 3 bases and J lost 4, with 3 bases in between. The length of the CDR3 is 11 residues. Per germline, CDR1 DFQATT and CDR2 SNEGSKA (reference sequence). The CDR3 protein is CSARDNEKLFF. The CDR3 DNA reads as TGCAGTGCTAGGGATAATGAAAAACTGTTTTTT.

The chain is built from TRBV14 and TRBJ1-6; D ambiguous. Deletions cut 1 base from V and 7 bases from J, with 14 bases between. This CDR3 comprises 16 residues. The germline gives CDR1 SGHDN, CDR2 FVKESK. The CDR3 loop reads CASSQVEARRNSPLHF. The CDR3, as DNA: TGTGCCAGCAGCCAAGTAGAAGCCCGGCGAAATTCACCCCTCCACTTT. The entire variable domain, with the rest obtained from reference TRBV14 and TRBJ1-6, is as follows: EAGVTQFPSHSVIEKGQTVTLRCDPISGHDNLYWYRRVMGKEIKFLLHFVKESKQDESGMPNNRFLAERTGGTYSTLKVQPAELEDSGVYFCASSQVEARRNSPLHFGNGTRLTVT.

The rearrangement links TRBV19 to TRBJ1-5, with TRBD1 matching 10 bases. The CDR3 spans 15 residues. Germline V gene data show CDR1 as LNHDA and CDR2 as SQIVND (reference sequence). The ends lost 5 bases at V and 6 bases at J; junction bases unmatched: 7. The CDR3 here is CASSPRTGGIQPQHF. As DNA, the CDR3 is TGTGCCAGTAGTCCCAGGACAGGGGGAATTCAGCCCCAGCATTTT.